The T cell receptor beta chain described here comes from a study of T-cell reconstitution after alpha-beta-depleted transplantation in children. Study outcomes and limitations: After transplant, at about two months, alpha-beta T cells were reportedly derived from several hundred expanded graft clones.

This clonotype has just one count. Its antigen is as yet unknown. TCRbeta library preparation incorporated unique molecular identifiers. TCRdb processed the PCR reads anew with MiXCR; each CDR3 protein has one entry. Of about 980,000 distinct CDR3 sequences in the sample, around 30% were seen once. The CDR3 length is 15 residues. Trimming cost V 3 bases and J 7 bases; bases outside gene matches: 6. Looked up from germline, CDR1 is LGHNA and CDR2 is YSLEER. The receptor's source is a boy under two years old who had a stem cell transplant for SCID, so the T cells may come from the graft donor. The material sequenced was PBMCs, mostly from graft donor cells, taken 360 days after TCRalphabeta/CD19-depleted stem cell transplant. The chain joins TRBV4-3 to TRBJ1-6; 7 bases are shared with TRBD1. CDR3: CASSHQGGGNSPLHF. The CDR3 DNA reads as TGCGCCAGCAGCCATCAGGGGGGTGGCAATTCACCCCTCCACTTT.